Sequencing of this TCR beta chain was carried out in a study of blood T cell repertoires in COVID-19. The CDR3 totals 13 residues. CDR1 LNHDA and CDR2 SQIVND come from the germline V gene (reference sequence). The V end was cut by 1 base, the J end by 5 bases, with 8 bases between. This table comes from immunoSEQ multiplex PCR, and its TCRdb copy is limited to in-frame clones, with some not included. The sample records about 62,000 clones, 65% to 80% being singletons. The chain uses TRBV19 and TRBJ1-1, with D uncertain. The sample consisted of peripheral blood. This receptor was taken from a woman of 80 years or more with active or convalescent COVID-19. The CDR3 here is CASSIVTGTEAFF. CDR3 nucleotides: TGTGCCAGTAGTATAGTTACGGGGACTGAAGCTTTCTTT.